This entry describes one TCR beta chain. These data originate in a study of blood T cell repertoires in COVID-19. About the research overall: Symptom resolution, clearance, or two negative PCRs marked donors in Cohort 3 as recovered. T cells, B-cell-depleted T cells, or PBMCs supplied cDNA or gDNA. Researchers got acute and convalescent COVID-19 samples from the United States, Italy and Spain.

The CDR3 is 16 residues long. The assay was immunoSEQ multiplex PCR, and TCRdb's table has in-frame clones only and misses some. The repertoire includes some 180,000 clones, 70% to 80% of them detected once, and 15% to 20% sits in the top ten. The study assigned cohorts using participant-reported clinical history. The sequence derives from a woman in her 70s in a cohort exposed to, infected with or recovered from COVID-19 (not recorded which). The V call is TRBV21-1, the J call TRBJ2-1; the tabulated D call, TRBD2, remains unverified against the DNA. TRBV21-1 constitutes a pseudogene. What was sequenced was PBMCs or T cells enriched from blood (not recorded which). As DNA, the CDR3 is TGTGCCAGCAGCAAACATCGAAGCGGGACTCGGAATGAGCAGTTCTTC. Encoded protein: CASSKHRSGTRNEQFF.